Reported below is one T cell receptor beta chain. Its antigen is unidentified. At one of its ends the junction is not consistent with the germline gene, which may arise from a read error. The data were obtained in a study of T cells in Graves' hyperthyroidism and ophthalmopathy. Study-wide findings and caveats: Most clonotypes expanded in the thyroid (above 0.001) were also present in blood.

This CDR3 has 16 residues. The germline CDR1 and CDR2 sequences are SEHNR and FQNEAQ (reference sequence). Stability of Graves' hyperthyroidism was defined as absent ophthalmopathy progression within 18 months. Aged 18 to 65, the patients had hyperthyroidism that was newly diagnosed and had lasted under 2 months. Every diagnosis used clinical symptoms, serum thyroxine and TRAb, thyroid ultrasound and orbital computed tomography. Amplification yielded TCR beta CDR3 regions, with RNA transcripts as the source. When the TCR CDR3 underwent first-round RT-PCR, the HTBI primer set was used. In TCRdb, the multiplex PCR reads were re-called with MiXCR into one record per CDR3 protein. This sample has over 700,000 distinct CDR3 sequences; 30% to 40% occur once, and the top ten carry around 30%.

This TCR was sampled from a woman in her thirties or forties with Graves' hyperthyroidism. This sequence joins TRBV7-9 and TRBJ1-2, with D perhaps matching TRBD1 (5 bases). The source material was blood. CDR3 bases: TGTGCTAGCAGCTTAGGCTGGGGGGTTGGCTACGGTGGCTACACCTTC. It yields the protein CASSLGWGVGYGGYTF.